This T cell receptor beta chain was retrieved from a study of T-cell reconstitution after alpha-beta-depleted transplantation in children. A TCRbeta library incorporating unique molecular identifiers was prepared. TCRdb reprocessed the PCR reads with MiXCR, giving one entry per CDR3 protein. The sample lists about 980,000 distinct CDR3 sequences; roughly 29% were seen once. Broader study findings: One year after transplant, T-cell counts and diversity came mostly from newly produced T cells. At around two months after transplant, the alpha-beta T cells were reportedly derived from several hundred expanded clones that came from non-depleted graft cells. Where some patients showed high TCRbeta diversity at day 60, it came from recipient T cells and thymic progenitors that had survived.

Germline V lookup: CDR1 MNHEY, CDR2 SVGEGT. The CDR3 is 18 amino acids. The ends lost 7 bases at V and 0 bases at J; junction bases unmatched: 16. This clonotype was detected only a few times. Its antigen remains unidentified. The sequence derives from a boy younger than two who had a stem cell transplant for SCID, so the T cells may come from the graft donor. The chain couples TRBV6-2 or TRBV6-3 to TRBJ2-3; 7 positions match TRBD1. The sample consisted of PBMCs, mostly from graft donor cells, taken 360 days after TCRalphabeta/CD19-depleted stem cell transplant. The CDR3, as DNA: TGTGCCAGCACCCCTTGGACAGGCCAACCCCCTAGCACAGATACGCAGTATTTT. Residues: CASTPWTGQPPSTDTQYF.